These 23 T cell receptor beta chains came from one sample sequenced in a study of cytomegalovirus exposure and HLA in healthy donors. Primers: 60 Vbeta forward and 13 Jbeta reverse. Profiling relied on immunoSEQ multiplex PCR, and the TCRdb table lists in-frame clones only, not all of them. The table shows some 180,000 clones, with 81% occurring only once. The sequencing sample was made of PBMCs. All receptors derive from a man aged 35-49 years in good health and CMV-seropositive.

The gene calls are TRBV2 and TRBJ2-7; no definite D call. This CDR3 is 13 amino acids long. Trimming pared 3 bases from V and 4 bases from J, leaving 10 bases between. Looked up from germline, CDR1 is SNHLY and CDR2 is FYNNEI. The CDR3: CASSDGQTYEQYF. Written as DNA, the CDR3 is TGTGCCAGCAGTGATGGCCAGACTTACGAGCAGTACTTC.

The chain links TRBV5-4 to TRBJ2-5; 12 nucleotides align to TRBD2. The V segment lost 4 bases and the J segment 5 bases; nucleotides outside the gene matches: 6. The CDR3 consists of 15 residues. CDR1 and CDR2 from the germline V gene are SGHNT and YYREEE (reference sequence). CDR3 bases: TGTGCCAGCAGCAACGGACTAGCGGGAATTGAGACCCAGTACTTC. This translates into CASSNGLAGIETQYF.

The J gene is TRBJ1-2, the V gene TRBV6-6; a weak D match, TRBD1 (6 bases). V lost 2 bases and J 4 bases, leaving 8 bases between the germline ends. The germline CDR1 and CDR2 sequences are MNHNY and SVGAGI (reference sequence). The CDR3 runs to 13 residues. This CDR3 reads CASSYDRSYGYTF. The CDR3 DNA follows: TGTGCCAGCAGTTACGACAGGAGCTATGGCTACACCTTC.

This clone was seen just once. The rearrangement links TRBV4-2 to TRBJ2-5, with TRBD2 as a possible D gene (7 bases). The V end was cut by 0 bases, the J end by 5 bases, with 16 bases between. The CDR3 consists of 16 residues. CDR1 and CDR2 (germline): LGHNA, YNFKEQ. The CDR3 is CASSQDGRGGFETQYF. The CDR3 DNA follows: TGTGCCAGCAGCCAAGATGGGAGGGGGGGCTTCGAGACCCAGTACTTC.

The chain uses TRBV7-8 and TRBJ2-7; D not resolved. The V end lost 1 base, the J end lost 5 bases, and 12 bases lay between the germline ends. Germline V gene data show CDR1 as SGHVS and CDR2 as FQNEAQ. The CDR3 runs to 14 residues. Here the CDR3 DNA reads TGTGCCAGCAGCTTAGTTGGCCCCGTGGACGAGCAGTACTTC. Protein product: CASSLVGPVDEQYF.

With regard to this clone: Different DNA sequences within this sample yield the same CDR3. This chain links TRBV7-2 with TRBJ2-7; 10 bases fit TRBD2. Trimming at V came to 5 bases and at J to 3 bases, leaving 7 bases not matched to a gene. CDR1 and CDR2 from the germline V gene are SGHTA and FQGNSA. This CDR3 spans 15 amino acids. The CDR3 loop is CASSTPAGGVYEQYF. CDR3 in DNA: TGTGCCAGCAGCACTCCAGCGGGAGGGGTCTACGAGCAGTACTTC.

This chain links TRBV6-1 with TRBJ2-3; TRBD1 matches 8 bases. The CDR3 has 15 residues. Losses at the gene ends were 3 bases for V and 5 bases for J; bases not matched to a gene: 7. The germline V gene encodes CDR1 MNHNS and CDR2 SASEGT. The CDR3 DNA is TGTGCCAGCAGTGACGAGGACAGGGTGATAGATACGCAGTATTTT. Translating gives CASSDEDRVIDTQYF.

J is TRBJ2-3 and V is TRBV11-2; maybe TRBD2 (5 bases). Trimming removed 5 bases from V and 2 bases from J, with 11 bases in between. The CDR3 spans 14 residues. Germline loops: CDR1 SGHAT, CDR2 FQNNGV. CDR3 sequence: CASSLLSVTDTQYF. The CDR3 nucleotides are TGTGCCAGCAGCCTCCTTAGCGTCACAGATACGCAGTATTTT.

This clone was observed a single time. J is TRBJ2-7 and V is TRBV30; D is perhaps TRBD1 (6 bases). V lost 2 bases and J lost 3, with 14 bases in between. The CDR3 consists of 14 residues. Germline loops: CDR1 GTSNPN, CDR2 SVGIG (reference sequence). CDR3 sequence (DNA): TGTGCCTGGAGTCCCGGGACAACCAACTACGAGCAGTACTTC. It yields the protein CAWSPGTTNYEQYF.

This chain uses TRBV30 with TRBJ2-5; D is perhaps TRBD1 (5 bases). Trimming pared 3 bases from V and 5 bases from J, leaving 7 bases between. Germline V gene lookup returns CDR1 GTSNPN and CDR2 SVGIG (reference sequence). CDR3 length: 11 amino acids. CDR3 in DNA: TGTGCCTGGAGCAGGGCGGAGACCCAGTACTTC. Translation gives CAWSRAETQYF.

This clone was detected only a few times. The chain has TRBV7-9 and TRBJ1-1; 7 bases align to TRBD1. The CDR3 length is 13 residues. Germline CDR1 SEHNR, CDR2 FQNEAQ (reference sequence). Trimming at V came to 1 base and at J to 11 bases, leaving 7 bases not matched to a gene. The CDR3 reads CASSLGQGVRAFF. The CDR3 coding sequence is TGTGCCAGCAGCTTAGGCCAGGGGGTCCGTGCTTTCTTT.

In this sample, this clone turned up once. The chain has TRBV4-2 and TRBJ1-5; no definite D call. In germline, CDR1 is LGHNA, CDR2 YNFKEQ. V shed 0 bases and J shed 7 bases, with 7 bases lying between them. The CDR3 length is 13 residues. The DNA of the CDR3 is TGTGCCAGCAGCCAAGAGCGGGGACAGCCCCAGCATTTT. Encoded protein: CASSQERGQPQHF.

This clone was recorded a few times. The chain joins TRBV5-4 to TRBJ2-5; 14 nucleotides match TRBD2. Germline V gene lookup returns CDR1 SGHNT and CDR2 YYREEE (reference sequence). The CDR3 has 14 amino acids. Trimming removed 5 bases from V and 5 bases from J; junction bases left unmatched: 2. CDR3 sequence: CASRRLAGGETQYF. In nucleotides, the CDR3 is TGTGCCAGCAGACGACTAGCGGGAGGGGAGACCCAGTACTTC.

A note on this clone: Other nucleotide sequences in the sample specify the same CDR3. V is TRBV7-2 and J is TRBJ2-2, with D maybe TRBD1 (6 bases). CDR1 is SGHTA and CDR2 is FQGNSA in the germline V gene. V was cut by 1 base and J by 1 base, with 10 bases left in between. CDR3 length: 16 amino acids. The CDR3 loop is CASSLVGGKNTGELFF. The CDR3 bases are TGTGCCAGCAGCTTAGTTGGGGGCAAGAACACCGGGGAGCTGTTTTTT.

CDR3 loop: CASSVGTSGGDEQYF. DNA for the CDR3: TGTGCCAGCTCCGTGGGGACTAGCGGGGGGGACGAGCAGTACTTC. This chain links TRBV7-6 with TRBJ2-7, with 16 bases matching TRBD2. CDR1 and CDR2 from the germline V gene are SGHVS and FNYEAQ. This CDR3 region has 15 residues. Germline trimming cut 8 bases from V and 5 bases from J; bases unmatched to any gene: 6.

The chain carries TRBV29-1 and TRBJ2-5, with 7 bases lining up with TRBD1. The CDR3 length is 13 residues. The V and J ends lost 6 bases and 4 bases, in that order; junction bases with no gene match: 8. The germline CDR1 and CDR2 sequences are SQVTM and ANQGSEA. The CDR3 DNA reads TGCAGCGTAGAACGACAGGGTTTAGAGACCCAGTACTTC. Translating gives CSVERQGLETQYF.

This clone was seen a handful of times. The rearrangement links TRBV5-6 to TRBJ1-5, with 7 bases matching TRBD1. The J segment lost 1 base and the V segment lost 3 bases, leaving 7 bases of the junction unmatched. The germline V gene encodes CDR1 SGHDT and CDR2 YYEEEE. CDR3 size: 16 residues. The CDR3 protein is CASSSRQGGSNQPQHF. CDR3 DNA: TGTGCCAGCAGCTCACGACAGGGTGGCAGCAATCAGCCCCAGCATTTT.

In this sample, this clone turned up a few times. The CDR3 is CASSYSYGVDTEAFF. The CDR3 DNA follows: TGTGCCAGCAGTTACTCGTATGGAGTAGACACTGAAGCTTTCTTT. The V gene is TRBV6-5, the J gene TRBJ1-1; no firm D call. The germline CDR1 and CDR2 sequences are MNHEY and SVGAGI. Trimming took 0 bases from V and 3 from J, leaving 11 bases between them. The CDR3 contains 15 residues.

In this sample, this clone turned up a few times. J is TRBJ1-2 and V is TRBV5-4, with D maybe TRBD1 (6 bases). Germline lookup yields CDR1 SGHNT and CDR2 YYREEE (reference sequence). Trimming took 3 bases from V and 2 from J, leaving 8 bases between them. This CDR3 has 13 residues. Here the CDR3 reads CASSSGQNYGYTF. The CDR3 DNA follows: TGTGCCAGCAGCTCTGGACAGAACTATGGCTACACCTTC.

This clone was counted a single time. This chain links TRBV5-4 with TRBJ2-7; D is uncertain. The CDR3 length is 12 residues. Per germline, CDR1 SGHNT and CDR2 YYREEE (reference sequence). Trimming removed 1 base at V and 6 bases at J, with 8 bases between. CDR3 nucleotide sequence: TGTGCCAGCAGCTTGCCGGCAGGCGAGCAGTACTTC. As protein: CASSLPAGEQYF.

The chain links TRBV19 to TRBJ2-5; 7 nucleotides match TRBD1. Germline V gives CDR1 LNHDA, CDR2 SQIVND (reference sequence). V was clipped by 3 bases and J by 7 bases; unmatched bases: 5. CDR3 length equals 13 residues. DNA of the CDR3: TGTGCCAGTAGTATGGGACAGCCAGGGACCCAGTACTTC. Translation gives CASSMGQPGTQYF.

V is TRBV14 and J is TRBJ2-5; D is unresolved. The germline V and J ends were trimmed by 1 base and 4 bases, with 16 bases remaining between them. This CDR3 spans 16 amino acids. Germline values: CDR1 SGHDN, CDR2 FVKESK. The CDR3 spells CASSQGITASGETQYF. CDR3 DNA sequence: TGTGCCAGCAGCCAAGGTATCACTGCTTCAGGAGAGACCCAGTACTTC.

The gene calls are TRBV28 and TRBJ2-7, with 12 bases identical to TRBD2. V shed 6 bases and J 3 bases; nucleotides not matched to a gene: 3. The CDR3 sequence is 14 residues long. Germline V gene sequence: CDR1 MDHEN, CDR2 SYDVKM. This CDR3 is CASRSLAGGYEQYF. In DNA, the CDR3 is TGTGCCAGCAGGTCACTAGCGGGAGGCTACGAGCAGTACTTC.